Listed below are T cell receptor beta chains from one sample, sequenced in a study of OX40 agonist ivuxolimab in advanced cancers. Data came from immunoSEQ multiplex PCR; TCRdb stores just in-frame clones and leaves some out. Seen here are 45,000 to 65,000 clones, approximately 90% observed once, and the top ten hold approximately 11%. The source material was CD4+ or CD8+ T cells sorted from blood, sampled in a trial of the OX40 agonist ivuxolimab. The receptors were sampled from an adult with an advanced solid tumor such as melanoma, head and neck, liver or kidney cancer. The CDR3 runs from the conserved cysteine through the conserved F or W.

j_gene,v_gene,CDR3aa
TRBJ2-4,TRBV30,CAWTGGGIQYF
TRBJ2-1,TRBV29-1,CSVETGRYNEQFF
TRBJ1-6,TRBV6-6,CASRDRGSSYNSPLHF
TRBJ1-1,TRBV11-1,CASSFGEDTEAFF
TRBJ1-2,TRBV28,CASSTNYGYTF
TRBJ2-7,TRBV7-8,CASSPREGGYEQYF
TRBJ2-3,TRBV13,CASSYSGSTDTQYF
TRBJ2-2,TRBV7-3,CASSDTGNTGELFF
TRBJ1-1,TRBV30,CAWEAVRGAEAFF
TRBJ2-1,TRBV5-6,CASSLAFGEQFF
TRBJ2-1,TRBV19,CASSIYAGERENEQFF
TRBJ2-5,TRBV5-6,CASSLSMLAGIQETQYF
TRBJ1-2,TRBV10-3,CAISESAGASNYGYTF
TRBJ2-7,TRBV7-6,CASSLDSGFYEQYF
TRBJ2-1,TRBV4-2,CASSQGRPGAHSYNEQFF
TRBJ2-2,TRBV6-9,CASRPRGVNTGELFF
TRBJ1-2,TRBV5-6,CASSLWGNQNYGYTF
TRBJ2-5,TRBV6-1,CASSERGRWETQYF
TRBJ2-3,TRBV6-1,CASSERRPDTQYF
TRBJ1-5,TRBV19,CASSIGTGRGNQPQHF
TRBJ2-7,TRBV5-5,CASSHQGATNEQYF
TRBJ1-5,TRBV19,CASSIPGVNNQPQHF
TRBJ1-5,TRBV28,CASSETPQGAGQPQHF